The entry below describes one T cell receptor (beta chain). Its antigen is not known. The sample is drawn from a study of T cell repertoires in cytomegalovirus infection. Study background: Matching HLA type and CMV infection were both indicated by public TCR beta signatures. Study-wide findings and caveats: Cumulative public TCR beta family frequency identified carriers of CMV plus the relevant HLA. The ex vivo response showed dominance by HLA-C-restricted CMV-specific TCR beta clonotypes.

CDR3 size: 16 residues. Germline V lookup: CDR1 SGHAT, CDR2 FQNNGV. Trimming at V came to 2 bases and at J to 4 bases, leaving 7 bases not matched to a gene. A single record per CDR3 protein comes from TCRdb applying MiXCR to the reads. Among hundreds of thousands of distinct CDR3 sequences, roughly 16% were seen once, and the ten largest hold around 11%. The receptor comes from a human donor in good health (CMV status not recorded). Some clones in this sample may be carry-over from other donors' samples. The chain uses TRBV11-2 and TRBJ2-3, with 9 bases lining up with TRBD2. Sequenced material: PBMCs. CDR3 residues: CASSLPAGGISDTQYF. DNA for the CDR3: TGTGCCAGCAGCTTACCGGCGGGGGGGATTTCAGATACGCAGTATTTT.